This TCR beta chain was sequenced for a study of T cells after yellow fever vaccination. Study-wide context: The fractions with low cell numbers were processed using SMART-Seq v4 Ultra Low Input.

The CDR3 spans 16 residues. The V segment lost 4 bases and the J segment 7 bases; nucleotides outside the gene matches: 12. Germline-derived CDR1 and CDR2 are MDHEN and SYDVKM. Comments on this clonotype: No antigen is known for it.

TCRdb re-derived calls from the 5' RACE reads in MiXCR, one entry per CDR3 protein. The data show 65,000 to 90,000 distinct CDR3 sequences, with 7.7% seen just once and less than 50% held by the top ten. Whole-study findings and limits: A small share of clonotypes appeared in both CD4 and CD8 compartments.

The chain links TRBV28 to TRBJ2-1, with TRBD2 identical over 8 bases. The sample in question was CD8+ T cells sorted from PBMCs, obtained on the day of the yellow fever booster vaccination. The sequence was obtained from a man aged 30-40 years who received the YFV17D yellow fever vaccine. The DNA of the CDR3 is TGTGCCAGCAGTTCATTAGCGGGACTCTTTTGGAATGAGCAGTTCTTC. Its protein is CASSSLAGLFWNEQFF.